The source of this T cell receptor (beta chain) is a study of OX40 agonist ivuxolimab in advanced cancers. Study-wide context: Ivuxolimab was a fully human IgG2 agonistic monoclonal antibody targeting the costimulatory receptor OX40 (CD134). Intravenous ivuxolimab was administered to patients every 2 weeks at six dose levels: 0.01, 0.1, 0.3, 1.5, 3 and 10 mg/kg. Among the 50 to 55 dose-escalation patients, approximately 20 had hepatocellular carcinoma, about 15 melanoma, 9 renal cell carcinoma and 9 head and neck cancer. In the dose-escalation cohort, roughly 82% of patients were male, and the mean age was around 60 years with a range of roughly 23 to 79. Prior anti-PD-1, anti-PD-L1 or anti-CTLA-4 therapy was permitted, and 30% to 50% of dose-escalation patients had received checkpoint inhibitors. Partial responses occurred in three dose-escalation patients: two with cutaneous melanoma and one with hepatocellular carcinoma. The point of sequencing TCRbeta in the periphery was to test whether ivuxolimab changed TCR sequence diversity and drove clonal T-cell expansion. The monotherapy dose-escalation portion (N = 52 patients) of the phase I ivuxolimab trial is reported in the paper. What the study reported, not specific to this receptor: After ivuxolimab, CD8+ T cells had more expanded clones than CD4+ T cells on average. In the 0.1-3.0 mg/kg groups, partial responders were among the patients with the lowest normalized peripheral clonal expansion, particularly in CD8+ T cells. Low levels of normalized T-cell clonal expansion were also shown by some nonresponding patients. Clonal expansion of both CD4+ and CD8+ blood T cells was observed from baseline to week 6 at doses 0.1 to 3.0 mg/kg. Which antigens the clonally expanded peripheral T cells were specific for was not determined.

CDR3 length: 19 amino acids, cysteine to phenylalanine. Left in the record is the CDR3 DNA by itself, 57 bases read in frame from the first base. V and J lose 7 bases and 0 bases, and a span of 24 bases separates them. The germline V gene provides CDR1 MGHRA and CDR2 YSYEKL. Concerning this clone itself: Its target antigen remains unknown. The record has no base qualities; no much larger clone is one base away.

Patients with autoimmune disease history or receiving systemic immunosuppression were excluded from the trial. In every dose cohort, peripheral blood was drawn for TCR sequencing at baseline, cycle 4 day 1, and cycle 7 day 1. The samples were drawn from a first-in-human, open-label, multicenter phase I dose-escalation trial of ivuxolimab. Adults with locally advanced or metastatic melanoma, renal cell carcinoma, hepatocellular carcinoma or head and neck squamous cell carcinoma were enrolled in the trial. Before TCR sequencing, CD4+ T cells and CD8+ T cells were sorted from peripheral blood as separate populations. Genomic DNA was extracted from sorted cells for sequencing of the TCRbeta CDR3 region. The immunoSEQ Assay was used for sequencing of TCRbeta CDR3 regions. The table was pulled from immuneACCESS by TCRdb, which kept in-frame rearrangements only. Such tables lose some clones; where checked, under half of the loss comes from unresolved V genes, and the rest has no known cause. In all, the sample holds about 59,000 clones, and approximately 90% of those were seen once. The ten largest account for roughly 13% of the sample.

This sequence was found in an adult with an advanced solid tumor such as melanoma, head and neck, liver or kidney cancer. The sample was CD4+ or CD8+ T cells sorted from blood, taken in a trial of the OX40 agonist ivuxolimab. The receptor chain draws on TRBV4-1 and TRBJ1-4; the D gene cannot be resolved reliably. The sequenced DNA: TGCGCCAGCAACCCGGGAGCCAGTTCCCTACCGGCAACTAATGAAAAACTGTTTTTT. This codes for CASNPGASSLPATNEKLFF.